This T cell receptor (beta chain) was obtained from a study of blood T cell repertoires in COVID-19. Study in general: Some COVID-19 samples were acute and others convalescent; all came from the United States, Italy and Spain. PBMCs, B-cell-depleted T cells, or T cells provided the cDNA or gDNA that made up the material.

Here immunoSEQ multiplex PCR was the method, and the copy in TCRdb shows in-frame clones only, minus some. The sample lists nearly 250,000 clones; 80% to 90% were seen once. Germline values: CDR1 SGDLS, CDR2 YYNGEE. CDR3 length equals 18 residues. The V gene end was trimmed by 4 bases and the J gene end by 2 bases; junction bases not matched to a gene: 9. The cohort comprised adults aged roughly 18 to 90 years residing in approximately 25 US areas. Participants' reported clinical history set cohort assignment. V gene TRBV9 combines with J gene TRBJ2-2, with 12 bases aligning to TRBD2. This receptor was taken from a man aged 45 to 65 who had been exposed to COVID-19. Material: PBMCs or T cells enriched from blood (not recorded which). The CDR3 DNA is TGTGCCAGCAGCCCCCCCGGACTAGCGGGATTAAACACCGGGGAGCTGTTTTTT. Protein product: CASSPPGLAGLNTGELFF.